This T cell receptor beta chain was identified during a study of regulatory T cells in long-lasting Graves disease. Across the study: Patients with persistent Graves' disease had over 5 years of antithyroid drugs and persistent TSH receptor antibodies. Study results and caveats: New patients shared about a thousand public clonotypes, fewer than the approximately 2,500 shared by persistent patients.

With respect to this clonotype: The antigen remains undetermined.

Sequencing libraries for TCR beta were prepared with iRepertoire HTBI primers and Arm-PCR of CDR3 regions. Authors' analysis steps: Across the samples, identification revealed some 59 TRBV and about 15 TRBJ segments. TCRdb independently ran MiXCR on the multiplex PCR reads; one entry per CDR3 protein. V and J calls and clone size were set by TCRdb, not the authors. The table records a few hundred thousand distinct CDR3 sequences, more than 20% of them present only once. Time point reported: persistent/refractory GD, antithyroid drugs over 5 years with positive TRAb. Preparation of the TCR library used RNA extracted from PBMCs. This TCR was sampled from a middle-aged woman with Graves disease. The sequences come from peripheral blood mononuclear cells (PBMCs), collected when the disease was refractory, from a patient treated with antithyroid drugs.

The CDR3 sequence: CASSYSRLDPYEQYF. Here the CDR3 DNA reads TGTGCCAGCAGCTACTCCCGTTTAGACCCCTACGAGCAGTACTTC. The gene calls are TRBV7-2 and TRBJ2-7; D is ambiguous. CDR1 and CDR2 (germline): SGHTA, FQGNSA. The CDR3 consists of 15 residues. The germline V and J ends were trimmed by 4 bases and 2 bases, with 15 bases remaining between them.